This T cell receptor beta chain was observed in a study of Graves' ophthalmopathy and Graves' hyperthyroidism. This clonotype was detected ten times or more. TCR beta CDR3 amplification used RNA transcripts. The authors performed first-round RT-PCR with HTBI primers and then a second-round multiplex PCR. TCRdb reprocessed the multiplex PCR reads via MiXCR and lists one record per CDR3 protein. The sample records 200,000 to 250,000 distinct CDR3 sequences, 20% to 25% being singletons. The source is a woman aged 45-65 years with Graves' ophthalmopathy. Sequencing was carried out using peripheral blood.

CDR3 amino acids: CASSPPGTVGYTF. CDR3 DNA sequence: TGTGCCAGCAGCCCCCCCGGGACAGTTGGCTACACCTTC. The chain employs TRBV28 and TRBJ1-2, with 7 bases identical to TRBD1. Germline V gene lookup returns CDR1 MDHEN and CDR2 SYDVKM. After removal of 6 bases from V and 7 bases from J, the junction contained 8 bases not matched to a gene. The CDR3 spans 13 residues.